Listed here is a single T cell receptor beta chain. The antigen is undetermined. The source of the sample is a study of cytomegalovirus exposure and HLA in healthy donors. Whole-study findings and limits: Rare TCR sequences predominated, though certain public TCRs were found in many donors. TCR beta sequences reportedly predicted most subjects' HLA-A and HLA-B alleles accurately.

PCR employed 60 Vbeta and 13 Jbeta primers. Method: immunoSEQ multiplex PCR; TCRdb's copy keeps in-frame clones and lacks some. Counted here are roughly 170,000 clones, about 80% occurring once; the ten biggest clones make up about 0.7%. Germline V gene data show CDR1 as SGHDT and CDR2 as YYEEEE. V lost 0 bases and J 0 bases, leaving 15 bases between the germline ends. The CDR3 has 17 residues. V is TRBV5-6 and J is TRBJ1-2; tentative D call: TRBD1 (5 bases). The sequenced material came from PBMCs. The source is a boy younger than 18 in good health and CMV-seronegative. The CDR3 nucleotides read TGTGCCAGCAGCTTGGAACGGGGGACCAAGGCTAACTATGGCTACACCTTC. It specifies CASSLERGTKANYGYTF.